In its sample, the clone carrying this T cell receptor beta chain was seen once. In the authors' methods: For nucleated cells, counts were estimated from reference gene primer amplification. Libraries were prepared by immunoSEQ multiplex PCR; TCRdb keeps only in-frame clonotypes and omits some of them. The DNA was the basis for D and trimming; V, J and clone size are from that table. The repertoire holds roughly 100,000 clones, with 88% as singletons. These data belong to a study of blood T cell repertoires in COVID-19. Study-wide background: Sites across the United States, Italy and Spain contributed samples from acute and convalescent COVID-19.

With 6 bases clipped from V and 3 bases from J, the junction kept 6 bases outside the gene matches. Looked up from germline, CDR1 is KGHSH and CDR2 is LQKENI. The CDR3 is made up of 14 amino acids. The specimen sequenced was peripheral blood. V gene TRBV18 combines with J gene TRBJ2-3; TRBD2 agrees at 7 bases. This TCR derives from a woman older than 75 with active COVID-19. In nucleotides, the CDR3 is TGTGCCAGCTCCCCAGGGACTACAACAGATACGCAGTATTTT. Encoded protein: CASSPGTTTDTQYF.